This T cell receptor (beta chain) originates from a study of blood T cell repertoires in COVID-19 (dated by TCRdb to the early 2020s). Context from the whole study: Samples covering the acute and convalescent phases of COVID-19 were provided by collaborators in the United States, Italy and Spain. The dataset comprised deeply sampled blood TCRbeta repertoires from subjects exposed to, actively infected with, or recovered from COVID-19. A freely available public database, intended as a resource for researchers studying the immune response to SARS-CoV-2, is where the repertoires were released. The material from the prospective study consisted of cDNA or gDNA derived from T cells, B-cell-depleted T cells, or PBMCs. Where available, HLA class I and class II types were taken from metadata supplied by the sample provider and were not determined by assay-based typing. The samples were drawn from the first 160 participants of the ongoing ImmuneRACE study and from some 1,300 subjects provided by 6 global collaborators. The sample metadata nearly always contained a de-identified subject ID, COVID-19 status, age in years and sex.

TCRbeta CDR3 regions were amplified from genomic DNA by means of the immunoSEQ Assay, a bias-controlled multiplex PCR. Per the authors' processing: Within the assay, amplification of reference gene primers was used to estimate how many nucleated cells each sample contained. To quantify the absolute abundance of each unique TCRbeta CDR3 rearrangement, sequence reads were collapsed and filtered. For each sample, productive Simpson clonality was calculated by taking the square root of Simpson's diversity index across productive rearrangements. TCRdb obtained this table from immuneACCESS and retained in-frame rearrangements with V and J assigned. These tables miss some clones; where compared with another copy, unresolved V genes account for less than half of the shortfall, and the remainder is unexplained. The DNA gave D and trimming, while V, J and clone size come from that table. This sample has about 380,000 clones in its table, and 81% of those were observed once. Of the sample, about 1.2% is held by the ten largest clones.

Worth noting for this clone: What antigen it recognizes has not been identified. Base qualities are not provided; no much larger clone lies one nucleotide away.

Collaborating institutions collected whole blood in K2EDTA tubes following their own protocols. Collaborator samples were shipped for TCRbeta analysis as frozen whole blood, isolated PBMCs, or DNA extracted from either sample type. From the germline V gene (reference sequence), CDR1 is SGHKS and CDR2 is YYEKEE. V loses 4 bases of germline sequence and J loses 3 bases, and the interval between the two ends is 13 bases. The CDR3 starts with the cysteine, ends with the phenylalanine, and has 14 residues. The sequence is cut down to CDR3 DNA, 42 bases in frame from base 1. Overall study outcomes, separate from this receptor: How much clinical and demographic metadata was included differed by source and by participant, and the metadata was provided uncurated.

The TCR sequence derives from a human donor with acute or convalescent COVID-19. The donor label of this sample is uncertain. The chain is assembled from TRBV5-5 and TRBJ1-2, and perhaps TRBD1 as D gene, on 5 matching bases. The sample taken for sequencing was peripheral blood. Here the CDR3 is given as CASSSGTGDYGYTF. The DNA reads TGTGCCAGCAGCAGCGGGACGGGTGACTATGGCTACACCTTC.